Listed below are T cell receptor beta chains from one sample, sequenced in a study of OX40 agonist ivuxolimab in advanced cancers. Profiled with immunoSEQ multiplex PCR; TCRdb holds only in-frame clones, not every one. Of under 25,000 clones detected, about 87% appear once; the ten largest clones hold 30%. The sample was CD4+ or CD8+ T cells sorted from blood, taken in a trial of the OX40 agonist ivuxolimab. These receptors were taken from an adult with an advanced solid tumor such as melanoma, head and neck, liver or kidney cancer. Each CDR3 is given with its conserved first and last residue. D genes are given only for firm matches. The size entry is marked missing in some rows and otherwise reads once, few, many or a size class.

j_gene: TRBJ1-5; v_gene: TRBV27; d_gene: -; abundance: -; CDR3aa: CASSLRGRSNQPQHF; CDR3nt: TGTGCCAGCAGTTTAAGGGGCCGGAGCAATCAGCCCCAGCATTTT
j_gene: TRBJ1-1; v_gene: TRBV6-1; d_gene: TRBD1; abundance: -; CDR3aa: CASSGDRGVEAFF; CDR3nt: TGTGCCAGCAGTGGGGACAGGGGGGTTGAAGCTTTCTTT
j_gene: TRBJ2-3; v_gene: TRBV28; d_gene: -; abundance: -; CDR3aa: CASSLERTTQYF; CDR3nt: TGTGCCAGCAGTTTAGAGCGTACCACGCAGTATTTT
j_gene: TRBJ2-1; v_gene: TRBV18; d_gene: -; abundance: -; CDR3aa: CASSPRRFAGWEDEQFF; CDR3nt: TGTGCCAGCTCACCGCGACGATTCGCGGGGTGGGAGGATGAGCAGTTCTTC
j_gene: TRBJ2-1; v_gene: TRBV9; d_gene: -; abundance: -; CDR3aa: CASSATFGVWEQFF; CDR3nt: TGTGCCAGCAGCGCAACCTTTGGGGTTTGGGAGCAGTTCTTC
j_gene: TRBJ2-4; v_gene: TRBV2; d_gene: -; abundance: -; CDR3aa: CASSPGGFGLAKNIQYF; CDR3nt: TGTGCCAGCAGTCCCGGGGGTTTTGGACTAGCCAAAAACATTCAGTACTTC
j_gene: TRBJ2-2; v_gene: TRBV29-1; d_gene: -; abundance: -; CDR3aa: CSVDRSNTGELFF; CDR3nt: TGCAGCGTCGACAGGTCGAACACCGGGGAGCTGTTTTTT
j_gene: TRBJ2-2; v_gene: TRBV25-1; d_gene: -; abundance: -; CDR3aa: CASSVLGTSTGELFF; CDR3nt: TGTGCCAGCAGTGTGCTCGGGACATCCACCGGGGAGCTGTTTTTT
j_gene: TRBJ2-3; v_gene: TRBV19; d_gene: -; abundance: -; CDR3aa: CASSRADTQYF; CDR3nt: TGTGCCAGTAGTAGGGCAGATACGCAGTATTTT
j_gene: TRBJ2-7; v_gene: TRBV7-6; d_gene: -; abundance: once; CDR3aa: CASSFRDGNYEQYF; CDR3nt: TGTGCCAGCAGCTTCCGGGACGGAAACTACGAGCAGTACTTC
j_gene: TRBJ2-7; v_gene: TRBV11-2; d_gene: -; abundance: -; CDR3aa: CASSPDSPYEQYF; CDR3nt: TGTGCCAGCAGCCCGGACAGCCCCTACGAGCAGTACTTC
j_gene: TRBJ2-3; v_gene: TRBV13; d_gene: -; abundance: -; CDR3aa: CASSFGQFTSTDTQYF; CDR3nt: TGTGCCAGCAGCTTTGGACAGTTTACTAGCACAGATACGCAGTATTTT
j_gene: TRBJ2-1; v_gene: TRBV7-8; d_gene: -; abundance: -; CDR3aa: CASSLSDSSYNEQFF; CDR3nt: TGTGCCAGCAGCTTATCGGATAGCTCCTACAATGAGCAGTTCTTC
j_gene: TRBJ2-5; v_gene: TRBV7-9; d_gene: -; abundance: -; CDR3aa: CASSLVDFRVQETQYF; CDR3nt: TGTGCCAGCAGCTTAGTTGACTTTAGGGTCCAAGAGACCCAGTACTTC
j_gene: TRBJ2-1; v_gene: TRBV7-9; d_gene: TRBD2; abundance: -; CDR3aa: CASSFLAGGNNEQFF; CDR3nt: TGTGCCAGCAGCTTCCTGGCGGGAGGGAACAATGAGCAGTTCTTC
j_gene: TRBJ1-5; v_gene: TRBV7-9; d_gene: -; abundance: few; CDR3aa: CASSVEADQPQHF; CDR3nt: TGTGCCAGCAGCGTAGAAGCCGATCAGCCCCAGCATTTT
j_gene: TRBJ2-1; v_gene: TRBV9; d_gene: TRBD2; abundance: -; CDR3aa: CASSAPGLAGSNEQFF; CDR3nt: TGTGCCAGCAGCGCACCCGGACTAGCGGGGTCCAATGAGCAGTTCTTC
j_gene: TRBJ2-3; v_gene: TRBV5-1; d_gene: -; abundance: few; CDR3aa: CASSLVPDTQYF; CDR3nt: TGCGCCAGCAGCTTGGTCCCAGATACGCAGTATTTT
j_gene: TRBJ2-5; v_gene: TRBV7-2; d_gene: -; abundance: few; CDR3aa: CASSPGSRVAETQYF; CDR3nt: TGTGCCAGCAGCCCAGGATCAAGAGTCGCAGAGACCCAGTACTTC
j_gene: TRBJ2-2; v_gene: TRBV7-9; d_gene: -; abundance: -; CDR3aa: CASSPISGELFF; CDR3nt: TGTGCCAGCAGCCCTATCTCCGGGGAGCTGTTTTTT
j_gene: TRBJ1-1; v_gene: TRBV14; d_gene: -; abundance: -; CDR3aa: CASSQVPARYTEAFF; CDR3nt: TGTGCCAGCAGCCAAGTACCCGCAAGGTACACTGAAGCTTTCTTT
j_gene: TRBJ2-2; v_gene: TRBV2; d_gene: TRBD1; abundance: -; CDR3aa: CASSETGANTGELFF; CDR3nt: TGTGCCAGCAGTGAGACAGGGGCGAACACCGGGGAGCTGTTTTTT
j_gene: TRBJ1-5; v_gene: TRBV7-2; d_gene: TRBD1; abundance: -; CDR3aa: CASSLLASGTGLNQPQHF; CDR3nt: TGTGCCAGCAGCTTATTAGCGTCTGGGACAGGGCTAAATCAGCCCCAGCATTTT
j_gene: TRBJ2-1; v_gene: TRBV15; d_gene: -; abundance: -; CDR3aa: CATSSNRLTYNEQFF; CDR3nt: TGTGCCACCAGCAGTAACAGGCTGACCTACAATGAGCAGTTCTTC
j_gene: TRBJ2-2; v_gene: TRBV15; d_gene: -; abundance: -; CDR3aa: CATSRDGLFGTGELFF; CDR3nt: TGTGCCACCAGCAGAGATGGGCTGTTCGGGACCGGGGAGCTGTTTTTT
j_gene: TRBJ2-1; v_gene: TRBV9; d_gene: TRBD2; abundance: -; CDR3aa: CASSVESGGPREQFF; CDR3nt: TGTGCCAGCAGCGTAGAAAGCGGGGGCCCCCGGGAGCAGTTCTTC
j_gene: TRBJ1-2; v_gene: TRBV7-9; d_gene: -; abundance: -; CDR3aa: CASSPDPNYGYTF; CDR3nt: TGTGCCAGCAGCCCAGACCCGAATTATGGCTACACCTTC
j_gene: TRBJ1-6; v_gene: TRBV7-9; d_gene: -; abundance: -; CDR3aa: CASSLRDSPLHF; CDR3nt: TGTGCCAGCAGCCTTAGGGATTCACCCCTCCACTTT
j_gene: TRBJ1-1; v_gene: TRBV5-1; d_gene: -; abundance: few; CDR3aa: CASSLAWGENTEAFF; CDR3nt: TGCGCCAGCAGCTTGGCCTGGGGAGAGAACACTGAAGCTTTCTTT
j_gene: TRBJ2-2; v_gene: TRBV7-2; d_gene: -; abundance: -; CDR3aa: CASSLSGPITGELFF; CDR3nt: TGTGCCAGCAGCCTCTCCGGGCCGATCACCGGGGAGCTGTTTTTT
j_gene: TRBJ2-7; v_gene: TRBV5-4; d_gene: TRBD1; abundance: -; CDR3aa: CASSFGGDRAYEQYF; CDR3nt: TGTGCCAGCAGCTTTGGAGGGGACAGGGCCTACGAGCAGTACTTC
j_gene: TRBJ2-5; v_gene: TRBV21-1; d_gene: -; abundance: once; CDR3aa: CASSKAGRVIQETQYF; CDR3nt: TGTGCCAGCAGCAAAGCGGGCAGGGTGATCCAAGAGACCCAGTACTTC
j_gene: TRBJ2-5; v_gene: TRBV14; d_gene: -; abundance: -; CDR3aa: CASSQFLQETQYF; CDR3nt: TGTGCCAGCAGCCAGTTCCTGCAAGAGACCCAGTACTTC
j_gene: TRBJ2-1; v_gene: TRBV7-3; d_gene: TRBD2; abundance: -; CDR3aa: CASSLDASGSNEQFF; CDR3nt: TGTGCCAGCAGCTTAGATGCTAGCGGGAGCAATGAGCAGTTCTTC